The rows below give T cell receptor beta chains drawn from one sample of a study of cytomegalovirus exposure and HLA in healthy donors. Method: immunoSEQ multiplex PCR; TCRdb's copy keeps in-frame clones and lacks some. The data contain 110,000 to 150,000 clones, about three quarters of them singletons. The sequenced sample was PBMCs. The source is a male donor in good health and CMV-seropositive. Each CDR3 is given with its conserved first and last residue. Fields, in order: CDR3 DNA, CDR3 protein, V gene, CDR3 length, D gene, J gene, clone size. A D gene is named only where the DNA matches it firmly. Some rows mark clone size as missing; the rest say once, few, many or name a class of expanded clone.

DNA: TGTGCCAGCAGTGAAATGGGGGGTACCAATCAGCCCCAGCATTTT
CDR3: CASSEMGGTNQPQHF
V: TRBV2
length: 15
D: NA
J: TRBJ1-5
size: NA

DNA: TGTGCCAGCAGGCTTGATCAGGGATCTGGAAACACCATATATTTT
CDR3: CASRLDQGSGNTIYF
V: TRBV28
length: 15
D: NA
J: TRBJ1-3
size: few

DNA: TGTGCCAGCAGCCAAGAGTCCACTGGGGGGGCCTACGAGCAGTACTTC
CDR3: CASSQESTGGAYEQYF
V: TRBV4-2
length: 16
D: TRBD2
J: TRBJ2-7
size: NA

DNA: TGTTCCAGCAGCCTACTTTACACTGAAGCTTTCTTT
CDR3: CSSSLLYTEAFF
V: TRBV7-9
length: 12
D: NA
J: TRBJ1-1
size: NA

DNA: TGTGCCAGCAGCGAGAGGGACTTTCGCAGCTCTGGAAACACCATATATTTT
CDR3: CASSERDFRSSGNTIYF
V: TRBV9
length: 17
D: NA
J: TRBJ1-3
size: NA

DNA: TGTGCCAGCAGCTTAACGGGGGGGGTGGGTGAAAAACTGTTTTTT
CDR3: CASSLTGGVGEKLFF
V: TRBV7-3
length: 15
D: NA
J: TRBJ1-4
size: once

DNA: TGTGCCGGTAGCCCCGTTGGCCTCGGGAACACCATATATTTT
CDR3: CAGSPVGLGNTIYF
V: TRBV19
length: 14
D: NA
J: TRBJ1-3
size: NA

DNA: TGTGCCAGTACTCTGACAGGGAGCCATAGCAATCAGCCCCAGCATTTT
CDR3: CASTLTGSHSNQPQHF
V: TRBV19
length: 16
D: TRBD1
J: TRBJ1-5
size: NA

DNA: TGCGCCAGCAGCTTTCTAGCGGGGGCGAACCTCTACAATGAGCAGTTCTTC
CDR3: CASSFLAGANLYNEQFF
V: TRBV5-1
length: 17
D: TRBD2
J: TRBJ2-1
size: NA

DNA: TGTGCCAGCAGCCAAGGTGGGGCCAACAATGAGCAGTTCTTC
CDR3: CASSQGGANNEQFF
V: TRBV14
length: 14
D: NA
J: TRBJ2-1
size: once

DNA: TGTGCCAGCAGCCTAGCTGGAAACACCATATATTTT
CDR3: CASSLAGNTIYF
V: TRBV28
length: 12
D: NA
J: TRBJ1-3
size: NA

DNA: TGCGCCAGCAGCATCAGGGGACAGGGGAACTCTGGGGCCAACGTCCTGACTTTC
CDR3: CASSIRGQGNSGANVLTF
V: TRBV5-1
length: 18
D: TRBD1
J: TRBJ2-6
size: medium-sized

DNA: TGCGCCAGCAGTGAAGGGGCAGGAAATTCACCCCTCCACTTT
CDR3: CASSEGAGNSPLHF
V: TRBV10-1
length: 14
D: NA
J: TRBJ1-6
size: NA

DNA: TGTGCCAGCAGTTCAGACCGAAGCGGGACGCAGTTCTTC
CDR3: CASSSDRSGTQFF
V: TRBV7-3
length: 13
D: TRBD2
J: TRBJ2-1
size: few

DNA: TGTGCCAGTAGTATGGGCCCCAATAATGAGCAGTTCTTC
CDR3: CASSMGPNNEQFF
V: TRBV19
length: 13
D: NA
J: TRBJ2-1
size: NA

DNA: TGTGCCAGCAGCTCCGTAAAGACTAGTTCCCATGAGCAGTTCTTC
CDR3: CASSSVKTSSHEQFF
V: TRBV9
length: 15
D: NA
J: TRBJ2-1
size: NA

DNA: TGTGCTAGCAGCCGAGGATTTTACAATGAGCAGTTCTTC
CDR3: CASSRGFYNEQFF
V: TRBV7-7
length: 13
D: NA
J: TRBJ2-1
size: NA

DNA: TGTGCCAGCAGTGAAACTAGCGGGGGGGAGAGGTACAATGAGCAGTTCTTC
CDR3: CASSETSGGERYNEQFF
V: TRBV25-1
length: 17
D: TRBD2
J: TRBJ2-1
size: NA

DNA: TGTGCCAGCAGCGTTGGGAGTGGCGAGACCCAGTACTTC
CDR3: CASSVGSGETQYF
V: TRBV9
length: 13
D: NA
J: TRBJ2-5
size: NA

DNA: TGTGCCTGCGCAAAGGGGCAGGACACCGGGGAGCTGTTTTTT
CDR3: CACAKGQDTGELFF
V: TRBV30
length: 14
D: NA
J: TRBJ2-2
size: NA

DNA: TGTGCCAGCAGCTTAGATGGGAGCCCCTACGAGCAGTACTTC
CDR3: CASSLDGSPYEQYF
V: TRBV7-9
length: 14
D: NA
J: TRBJ2-7
size: NA

DNA: TGTGCCAGCGGTTACGAGCAGTACTTC
CDR3: CASGYEQYF
V: TRBV2
length: 9
D: NA
J: TRBJ2-7
size: NA

DNA: TGTGCCAGCAGTTGGACTAGCGGTAGCTCCTACGAGCAGTACTTC
CDR3: CASSWTSGSSYEQYF
V: TRBV27
length: 15
D: TRBD2
J: TRBJ2-7
size: few

DNA: TGTGCCAGCAGCTTGGTTTTAGAGCAGTTCTTC
CDR3: CASSLVLEQFF
V: TRBV5-6
length: 11
D: NA
J: TRBJ2-1
size: few

DNA: TGTGCCAGCAGCCGGGGACTAAACAATGAGCAGTTCTTC
CDR3: CASSRGLNNEQFF
V: TRBV7-2
length: 13
D: TRBD2
J: TRBJ2-1
size: NA